The rows below give T cell receptor beta chains drawn from one sample of a study of T cell repertoires in cytomegalovirus infection. MiXCR, applied by TCRdb to the reads, yields one record per CDR3 protein. Of approximately 400,000 distinct CDR3 sequences in the sample, roughly 30% are singletons; the top ten hold roughly 13%. Specimen: PBMCs. Every receptor here comes from a human donor in good health (CMV status not recorded). Some clones in this sample may be carry-over from other donors' samples. Each CDR3 is given with its conserved first and last residue. The order of the fields is V gene, CDR3 length, J gene, clone size, D gene, CDR3 DNA, CDR3 protein. A D gene is named only where the DNA matches it firmly. A clone size is listed for some rows: how often the clone was seen (once, few, many), or a class if it is expanded.

v_gene: TRBV19
len: 18
j_gene: TRBJ1-5
abundance: few
d_gene: .
CDR3nt: TGTGCCAGTAGTATCCAGGGCGGCTTCACGGATAGCAATCAGCCCCAGCATTTT
CDR3aa: CASSIQGGFTDSNQPQHF

v_gene: TRBV6-6
len: 14
j_gene: TRBJ2-5
abundance: many
d_gene: .
CDR3nt: TGTGCCAGCAGTTACGTAATCGGGGTAGAGACCCAGTACTTC
CDR3aa: CASSYVIGVETQYF

v_gene: TRBV6-1
len: 14
j_gene: TRBJ2-1
abundance: few
d_gene: .
CDR3nt: TGTGCCAGCAGACTCGGGACAACTAACAATGAGCAGTTCTTC
CDR3aa: CASRLGTTNNEQFF

v_gene: TRBV7-2
len: 16
j_gene: TRBJ2-5
abundance: many
d_gene: TRBD1
CDR3nt: TGTGCCAGCAGCTTACAAGCCGGGACAGGGCAAGAGACCCAGTACTTC
CDR3aa: CASSLQAGTGQETQYF

v_gene: TRBV7-8
len: 16
j_gene: TRBJ1-6
abundance: many
d_gene: TRBD1
CDR3nt: TGTGCCAGCAGCAACCAACAGGGGGGCGATTATTCACCCCTCCACTTT
CDR3aa: CASSNQQGGDYSPLHF

v_gene: TRBV14
len: 16
j_gene: TRBJ1-6
abundance: .
d_gene: .
CDR3nt: TGTGCCAGCAGCCAAGATGGTGGGGCGCGAGGTTCACCCCTCCACTTT
CDR3aa: CASSQDGGARGSPLHF

v_gene: TRBV12-3/TRBV12-4
len: 13
j_gene: TRBJ2-7
abundance: few
d_gene: .
CDR3nt: TGTGCCAGCAGACCAACAGGGACCTACGAGCAGTACTTC
CDR3aa: CASRPTGTYEQYF

v_gene: TRBV28
len: 20
j_gene: TRBJ2-3
abundance: .
d_gene: .
CDR3nt: TGTGCCAGCCCCGCCGACAACTGGCTAGCCCAAACTACTGTCACAGATACGCAGTATTTT
CDR3aa: CASPADNWLAQTTVTDTQYF

v_gene: TRBV12-3/TRBV12-4
len: 12
j_gene: TRBJ1-1
abundance: .
d_gene: .
CDR3nt: TGTGCCAGCACCCAAAGGGACACAAAAGCTTTCTTT
CDR3aa: CASTQRDTKAFF

v_gene: TRBV20-1
len: 13
j_gene: TRBJ1-6
abundance: .
d_gene: .
CDR3nt: TGCATTGCCTTGGACGGCCTGAATTCACCCCTCCACTTT
CDR3aa: CIALDGLNSPLHF

v_gene: TRBV7-2
len: 14
j_gene: TRBJ1-1
abundance: many
d_gene: .
CDR3nt: TGTGCCAGCAGCCTAGTCCAGGGAGGTACTGAAGCTTTCTTT
CDR3aa: CASSLVQGGTEAFF

v_gene: TRBV6-2/TRBV6-3
len: 16
j_gene: TRBJ2-1
abundance: .
d_gene: TRBD2
CDR3nt: TGTGCCAGCAGAAGGTCAGCTAGCGGGGGGGGCAATGAGCAGTTATTC
CDR3aa: CASRRSASGGGNEQLF

v_gene: TRBV7-2
len: 15
j_gene: TRBJ1-4
abundance: .
d_gene: TRBD1
CDR3nt: TGTGCCAGAAGCCATACACGGACAGGGGCTGAAAAACTGTTTTTT
CDR3aa: CARSHTRTGAEKLFF

v_gene: TRBV7-2
len: 13
j_gene: TRBJ2-5
abundance: many
d_gene: .
CDR3nt: TGTGCCAGCTCACGGGAAGTCCAAGAGACCCAGTACTTC
CDR3aa: CASSREVQETQYF

v_gene: TRBV14
len: 13
j_gene: TRBJ2-7
abundance: .
d_gene: .
CDR3nt: TGTGCCAGCAGCCTAGATCTAAACTACGAGCAGTACTTC
CDR3aa: CASSLDLNYEQYF

v_gene: TRBV19
len: 14
j_gene: TRBJ1-5
abundance: .
d_gene: .
CDR3nt: TGTGCCAGTAGTTCAGGGCGAGGCAATCAGCCCCAGCATTTT
CDR3aa: CASSSGRGNQPQHF

v_gene: TRBV6-1
len: 13
j_gene: TRBJ1-5
abundance: few
d_gene: .
CDR3nt: TGTGCCAGCACGGGGACCCAAGGTGAGCCCCAGCATTTT
CDR3aa: CASTGTQGEPQHF

v_gene: TRBV24-1
len: 16
j_gene: TRBJ2-1
abundance: .
d_gene: TRBD2
CDR3nt: TGTGCCACCAGTGATTCTAGCGGGCACGGTTACAATGAGCAGTTCTTC
CDR3aa: CATSDSSGHGYNEQFF

v_gene: TRBV7-6
len: 15
j_gene: TRBJ2-1
abundance: .
d_gene: TRBD1
CDR3nt: TGTGCCAGCAGCGATCCTGGGACAGGGGGCAATGATAAGTTCTTC
CDR3aa: CASSDPGTGGNDKFF

v_gene: TRBV7-2
len: 16
j_gene: TRBJ2-7
abundance: many
d_gene: .
CDR3nt: TGTGCCAGCAGCCCCCAGGGCCTAGCGTCTGGCTACGAGCAGTACTTC
CDR3aa: CASSPQGLASGYEQYF

v_gene: TRBV11-2
len: 14
j_gene: TRBJ2-7
abundance: many
d_gene: .
CDR3nt: TGTGCCAGCAGCTTAGGAAGCGGCTCCTACGAGCAGTACTTC
CDR3aa: CASSLGSGSYEQYF

v_gene: TRBV2
len: 14
j_gene: TRBJ1-5
abundance: few
d_gene: TRBD1
CDR3nt: TGTGCCAGCAGTGATGGGACAGGTATCCAGCCCCAGCATTTT
CDR3aa: CASSDGTGIQPQHF

v_gene: TRBV12-3/TRBV12-4
len: 14
j_gene: TRBJ1-5
abundance: many
d_gene: .
CDR3nt: TGTGCCAGCAGCCAACCAGGCTGGAATCAGCCCCAGCATTTT
CDR3aa: CASSQPGWNQPQHF

v_gene: TRBV19
len: 15
j_gene: TRBJ1-1
abundance: .
d_gene: TRBD1
CDR3nt: TGTGCCAGTAGATCCCAGGGACAGGGGGCCACTGAAGCTTTCTTT
CDR3aa: CASRSQGQGATEAFF

v_gene: TRBV6-6
len: 16
j_gene: TRBJ2-5
abundance: few
d_gene: .
CDR3nt: TGTGCCAGCAGTTACCACCCCAGGGGGGGCCAAGAGACCCAGTACTTC
CDR3aa: CASSYHPRGGQETQYF

v_gene: TRBV28
len: 17
j_gene: TRBJ2-3
abundance: few
d_gene: TRBD1
CDR3nt: TGTGCCAGCACCGGACCGGGACAGGGGGCTTTTGGAGATACGCAGTATTTT
CDR3aa: CASTGPGQGAFGDTQYF

v_gene: TRBV20-1
len: 12
j_gene: TRBJ1-1
abundance: .
d_gene: .
CDR3nt: TGCAGTGCTAGAGGTTTCGGAACTGAAGCTTTCTTT
CDR3aa: CSARGFGTEAFF

v_gene: TRBV27
len: 13
j_gene: TRBJ2-1
abundance: .
d_gene: TRBD2
CDR3nt: TGTGCCACCTCGACTAGCACTTACAATGAGCAGTTCTTC
CDR3aa: CATSTSTYNEQFF

v_gene: TRBV12-3/TRBV12-4
len: 13
j_gene: TRBJ2-3
abundance: .
d_gene: .
CDR3nt: TGTGCCAGCAGTCCCATGACTAGTGGTACGCAGTATTTT
CDR3aa: CASSPMTSGTQYF